The rows below give T cell receptor beta chains drawn from one sample of a study. TCRdb re-analysed the 5' RACE reads in MiXCR, keeping a single row per CDR3 protein. The data show about 62,000 distinct CDR3 sequences, roughly 30% seen once. Sequencing was performed on tumor-infiltrating naive CD4+ T cells sorted from the breast tumor. These receptors all stem from a female donor with breast cancer. Each CDR3 is given without its conserved first and last residue.

TRBV28 ASSFLGEKYEQY
TRBV3-1 TSSHRVGVETQY
TRBV5-1 ASGLGRGSSYNEQF
TRBV28 TTSVGATYYGYT
TRBV12-3/TRBV12-4 ASSPDARSGNTIY
TRBV4-2 ASSPLAGGQNEQF
TRBV29-1 SVESNQETQY
TRBV12-3/TRBV12-4 ASSVPGTGGYT
TRBV5-1 ASSYLWGNTEAF
TRBV3-1 ASTQGQTPYNSPLH
TRBV9 ASSVATGQGAYEQY
TRBV21-1 AKTGAGEQY
TRBV29-1 SVPNSPNTDTQY
TRBV6-5 ASKGTGGNQPQH
TRBV27 ASSFRQRNTEAF
TRBV5-1 ASSLWDRASTDTQY
TRBV12-3/TRBV12-4 ASSLNSGAEAF
TRBV7-2 ASSFGDRHGYT
TRBV7-8 ASSLTGGTEAF
TRBV6-1 ASSPAENYGYT
TRBV5-1 ASSLVLSGELF
TRBV9 ASSVFSTVWNTEAF
TRBV7-2 ASSRTSAQETQY